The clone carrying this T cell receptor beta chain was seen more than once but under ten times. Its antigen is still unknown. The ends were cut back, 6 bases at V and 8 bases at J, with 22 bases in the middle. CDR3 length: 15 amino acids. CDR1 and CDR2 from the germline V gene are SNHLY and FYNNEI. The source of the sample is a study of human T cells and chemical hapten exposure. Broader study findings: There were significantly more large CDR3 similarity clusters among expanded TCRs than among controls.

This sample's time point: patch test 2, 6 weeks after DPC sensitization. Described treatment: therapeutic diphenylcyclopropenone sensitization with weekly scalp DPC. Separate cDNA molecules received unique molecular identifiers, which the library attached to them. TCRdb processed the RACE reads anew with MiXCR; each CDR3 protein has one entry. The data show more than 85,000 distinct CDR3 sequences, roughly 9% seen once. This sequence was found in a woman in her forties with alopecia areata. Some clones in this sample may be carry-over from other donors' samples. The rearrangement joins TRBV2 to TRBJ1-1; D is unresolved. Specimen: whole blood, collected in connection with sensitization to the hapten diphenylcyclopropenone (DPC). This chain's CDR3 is CASSAIGTPGEEAFF. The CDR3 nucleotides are TGTGCCAGCAGCGCTATCGGCACTCCTGGGGAGGAAGCTTTCTTT.